This T cell receptor beta chain was captured by sequencing in a study of blood T cell repertoires in COVID-19. On the study more broadly: Samples came from the United States, Italy and Spain, spanning acute and convalescent COVID-19. From T cells, B-cell-depleted T cells, or PBMCs came the material, which was cDNA or gDNA.

J lost 3 bases, V lost 6 bases, and 5 bases had no gene match. The CDR3 is 14 amino acids. Germline CDR1 MNHEY, CDR2 SMNVEV (reference sequence). The authors' processing: For nucleated cells, counts were estimated from reference gene primer amplification. Here immunoSEQ multiplex PCR was the method, and the copy in TCRdb shows in-frame clones only, minus some. That table supplies the V and J calls and clone size; D and trimming were determined from the DNA. The sample holds tens of thousands of clones, about three quarters seen once. The origin of this receptor is a human donor in a cohort sampled during active COVID-19. What was sequenced was peripheral blood. The gene calls are TRBV27 and TRBJ2-7; the match to TRBD1 covers 10 bases. CDR3 residues: CASRPRTGGYEQYF. CDR3 sequence (DNA): TGTGCCAGCAGACCCCGGACAGGGGGCTACGAGCAGTACTTC.